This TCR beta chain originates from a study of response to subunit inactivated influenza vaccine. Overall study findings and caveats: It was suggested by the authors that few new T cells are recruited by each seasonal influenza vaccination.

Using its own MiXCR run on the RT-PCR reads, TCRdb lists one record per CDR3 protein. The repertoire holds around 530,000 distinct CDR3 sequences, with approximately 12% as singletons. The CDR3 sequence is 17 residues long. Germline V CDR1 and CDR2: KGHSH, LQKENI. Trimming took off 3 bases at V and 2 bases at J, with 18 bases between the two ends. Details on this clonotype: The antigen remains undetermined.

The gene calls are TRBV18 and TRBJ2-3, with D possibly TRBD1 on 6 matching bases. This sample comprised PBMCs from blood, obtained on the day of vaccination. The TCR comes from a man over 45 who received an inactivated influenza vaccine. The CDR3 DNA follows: TGTGCCAGCTCACCTCCGCTGCAGGGGATACTCACAGATACGCAGTATTTT. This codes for CASSPPLQGILTDTQYF.